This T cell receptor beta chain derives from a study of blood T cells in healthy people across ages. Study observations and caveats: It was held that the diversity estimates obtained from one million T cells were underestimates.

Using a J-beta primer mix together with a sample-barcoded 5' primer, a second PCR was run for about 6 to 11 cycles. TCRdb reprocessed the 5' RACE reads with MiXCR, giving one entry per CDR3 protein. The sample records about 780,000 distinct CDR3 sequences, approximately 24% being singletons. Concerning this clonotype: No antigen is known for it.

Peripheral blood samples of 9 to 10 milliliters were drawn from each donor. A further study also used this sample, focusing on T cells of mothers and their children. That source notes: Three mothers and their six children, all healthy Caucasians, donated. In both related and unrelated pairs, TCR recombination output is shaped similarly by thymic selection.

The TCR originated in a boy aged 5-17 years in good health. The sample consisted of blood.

The CDR3 nucleotides read TGTGCCAGCAGCTTAAAGGGCCGGGCCAGGGGGGATGAGCAGTTCTTC. Amino acids: CASSLKGRARGDEQFF. The chain joins TRBV7-9 to TRBJ2-5; a weak D match, TRBD1 (7 bases). With the DNA end fitting TRBJ2-1 better, the J assignment may be wrong. Germline CDR1 is SEHNR and CDR2 is FQNEAQ (reference sequence). This CDR3 region has 16 residues.